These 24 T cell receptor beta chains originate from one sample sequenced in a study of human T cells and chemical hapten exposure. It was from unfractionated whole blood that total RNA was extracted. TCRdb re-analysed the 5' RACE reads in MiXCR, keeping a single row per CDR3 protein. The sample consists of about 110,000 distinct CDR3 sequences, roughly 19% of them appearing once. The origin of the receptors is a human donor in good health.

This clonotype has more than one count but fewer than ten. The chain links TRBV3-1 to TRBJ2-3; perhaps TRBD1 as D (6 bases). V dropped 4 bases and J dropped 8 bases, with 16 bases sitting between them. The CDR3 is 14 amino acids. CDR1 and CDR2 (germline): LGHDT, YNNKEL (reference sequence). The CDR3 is CASSPDSVRGTQYF. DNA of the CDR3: TGTGCCAGCAGCCCGGACTCAGTCAGGGGTACGCAGTATTTT.

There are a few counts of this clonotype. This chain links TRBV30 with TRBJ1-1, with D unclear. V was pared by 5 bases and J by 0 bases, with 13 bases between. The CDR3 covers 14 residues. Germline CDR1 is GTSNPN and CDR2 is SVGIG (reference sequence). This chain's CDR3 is CAWCLDGLNTEAFF. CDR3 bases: TGTGCCTGGTGCCTAGACGGACTGAACACTGAAGCTTTCTTT.

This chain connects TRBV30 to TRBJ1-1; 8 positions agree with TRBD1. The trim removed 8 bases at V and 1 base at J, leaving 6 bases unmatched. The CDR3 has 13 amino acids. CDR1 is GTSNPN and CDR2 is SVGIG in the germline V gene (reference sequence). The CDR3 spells CAGGQGANTEAFF. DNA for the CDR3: TGTGCCGGTGGGCAGGGGGCGAACACTGAAGCTTTCTTT.

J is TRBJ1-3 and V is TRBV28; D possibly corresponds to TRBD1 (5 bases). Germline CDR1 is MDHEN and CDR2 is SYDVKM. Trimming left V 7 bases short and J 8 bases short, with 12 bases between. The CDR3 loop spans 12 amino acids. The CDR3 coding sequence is TGTGCCAGCATAGGCCAAGGGGACACCATATATTTT. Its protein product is CASIGQGDTIYF.

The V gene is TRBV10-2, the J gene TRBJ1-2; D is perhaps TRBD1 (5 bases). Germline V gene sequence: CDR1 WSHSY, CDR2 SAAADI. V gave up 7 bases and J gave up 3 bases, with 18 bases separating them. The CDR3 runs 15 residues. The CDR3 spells CASMGVGTLYYGYTF. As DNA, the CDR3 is TGCGCCAGCATGGGGGTTGGCACCCTTTACTATGGCTACACCTTC.

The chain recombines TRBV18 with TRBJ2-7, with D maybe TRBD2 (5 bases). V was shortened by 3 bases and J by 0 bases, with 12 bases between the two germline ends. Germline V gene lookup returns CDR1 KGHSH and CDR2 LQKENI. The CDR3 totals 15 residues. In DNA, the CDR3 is TGTGCCAGCTCACCGGAAACGACTATCTCCTACGAGCAGTACTTC. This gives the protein CASSPETTISYEQYF.

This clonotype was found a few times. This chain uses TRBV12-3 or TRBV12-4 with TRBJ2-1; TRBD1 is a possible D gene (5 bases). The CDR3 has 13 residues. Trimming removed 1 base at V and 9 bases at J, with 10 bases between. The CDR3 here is CASSLGGPGEQFF. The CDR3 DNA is TGTGCCAGCAGTTTAGGGGGCCCAGGTGAGCAGTTCTTC.

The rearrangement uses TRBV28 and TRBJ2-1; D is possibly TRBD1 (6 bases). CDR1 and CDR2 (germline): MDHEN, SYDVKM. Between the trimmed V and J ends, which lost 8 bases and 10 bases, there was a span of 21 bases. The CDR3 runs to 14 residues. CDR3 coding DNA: TGTGCCAGCTACTCTCAGGGGCGCAGGAACGAGCAGTTCTTC. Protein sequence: CASYSQGRRNEQFF.

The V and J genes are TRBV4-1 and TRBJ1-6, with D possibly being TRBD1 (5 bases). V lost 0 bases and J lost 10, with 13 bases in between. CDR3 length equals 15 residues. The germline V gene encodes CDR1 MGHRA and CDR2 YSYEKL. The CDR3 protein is CASSQDSGPGSPLHF. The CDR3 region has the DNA TGCGCCAGCAGCCAAGATTCAGGGCCAGGATCACCCCTCCACTTT.

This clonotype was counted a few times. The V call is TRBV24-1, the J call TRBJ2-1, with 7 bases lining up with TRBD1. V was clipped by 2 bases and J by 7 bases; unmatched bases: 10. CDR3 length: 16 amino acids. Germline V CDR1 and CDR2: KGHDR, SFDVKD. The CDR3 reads CATSDSMRQGNNEQFF. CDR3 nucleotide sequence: TGTGCCACCAGTGATTCGATGAGACAGGGAAATAATGAGCAGTTCTTC.

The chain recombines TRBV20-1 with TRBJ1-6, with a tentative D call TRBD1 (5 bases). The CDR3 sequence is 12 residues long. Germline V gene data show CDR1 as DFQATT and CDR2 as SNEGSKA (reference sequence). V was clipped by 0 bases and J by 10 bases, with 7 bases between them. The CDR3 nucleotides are TGCAGTGCTAGAGATGGGGCATCACCCCTCCACTTT. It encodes CSARDGASPLHF.

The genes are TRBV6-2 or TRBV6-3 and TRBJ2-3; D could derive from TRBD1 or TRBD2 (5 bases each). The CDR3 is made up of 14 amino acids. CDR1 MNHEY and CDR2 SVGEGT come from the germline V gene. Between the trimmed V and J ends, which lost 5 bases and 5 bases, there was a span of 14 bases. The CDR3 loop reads CASSPTGRRDTQYF. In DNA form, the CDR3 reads TGTGCCAGCAGTCCCACGGGACGAAGAGATACGCAGTATTTT.

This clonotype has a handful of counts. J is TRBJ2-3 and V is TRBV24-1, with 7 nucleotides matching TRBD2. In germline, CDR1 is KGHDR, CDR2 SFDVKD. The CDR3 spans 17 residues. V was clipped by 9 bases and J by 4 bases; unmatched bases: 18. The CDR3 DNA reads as TGTGCCACCCGGGCGGGGTTGCGGGAGAGTGAGGCAGATACGCAGTATTTT. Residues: CATRAGLRESEADTQYF.

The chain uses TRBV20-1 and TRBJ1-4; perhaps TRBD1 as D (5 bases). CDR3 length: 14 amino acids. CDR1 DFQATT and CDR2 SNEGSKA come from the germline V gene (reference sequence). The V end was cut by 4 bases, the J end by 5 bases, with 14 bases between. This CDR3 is CSAMQGRINEKLFF. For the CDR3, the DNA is TGCAGTGCTATGCAGGGACGCATCAATGAAAAACTGTTTTTT.

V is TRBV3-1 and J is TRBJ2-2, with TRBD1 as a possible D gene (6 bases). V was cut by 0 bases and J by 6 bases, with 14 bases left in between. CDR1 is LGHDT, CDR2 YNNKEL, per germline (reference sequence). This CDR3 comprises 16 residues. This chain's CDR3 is CASSQETGRGPGELFF. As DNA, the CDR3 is TGTGCCAGCAGCCAAGAGACCGGCAGGGGTCCCGGGGAGCTGTTTTTT.

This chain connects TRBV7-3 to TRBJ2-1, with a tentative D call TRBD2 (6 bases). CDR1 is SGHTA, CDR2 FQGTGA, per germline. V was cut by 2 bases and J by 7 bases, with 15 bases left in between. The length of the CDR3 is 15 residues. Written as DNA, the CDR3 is TGTGCCAGCAGCTTAGATCTCCGCGGAGGGAATGAGCAGTTCTTC. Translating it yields CASSLDLRGGNEQFF.

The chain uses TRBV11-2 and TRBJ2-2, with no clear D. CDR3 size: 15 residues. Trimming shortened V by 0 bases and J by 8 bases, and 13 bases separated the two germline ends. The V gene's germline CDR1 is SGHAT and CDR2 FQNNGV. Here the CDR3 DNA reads TGTGCCAGCAGCTTAGATTTCGCAGGACGGGGGGAGCTGTTTTTT. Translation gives CASSLDFAGRGELFF.

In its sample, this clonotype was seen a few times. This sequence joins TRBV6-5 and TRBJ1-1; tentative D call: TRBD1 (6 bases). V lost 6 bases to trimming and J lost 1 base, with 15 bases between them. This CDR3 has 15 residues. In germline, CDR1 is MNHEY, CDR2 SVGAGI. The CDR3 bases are TGTGCCAGCAGGTGGTCAGGGGACGGGAACACTGAAGCTTTCTTT. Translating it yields CASRWSGDGNTEAFF.

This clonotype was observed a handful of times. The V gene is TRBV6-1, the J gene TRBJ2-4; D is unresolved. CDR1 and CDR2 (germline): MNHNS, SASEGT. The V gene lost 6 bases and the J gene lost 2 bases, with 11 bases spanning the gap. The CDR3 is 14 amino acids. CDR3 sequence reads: CASSSKTTKNIQYF. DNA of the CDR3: TGTGCCAGCAGCTCTAAGACAACCAAAAACATTCAGTACTTC.

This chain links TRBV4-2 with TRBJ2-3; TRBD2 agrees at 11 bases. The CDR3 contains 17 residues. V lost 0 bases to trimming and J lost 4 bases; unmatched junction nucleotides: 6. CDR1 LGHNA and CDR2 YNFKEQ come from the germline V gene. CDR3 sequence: CASSQELLAGVADTQYF. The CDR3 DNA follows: TGTGCCAGCAGCCAAGAATTACTAGCGGGAGTTGCAGATACGCAGTATTTT.

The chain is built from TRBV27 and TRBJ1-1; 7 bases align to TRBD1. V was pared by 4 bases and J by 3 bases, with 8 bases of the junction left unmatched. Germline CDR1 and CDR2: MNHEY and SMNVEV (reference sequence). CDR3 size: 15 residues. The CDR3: CASSYTDRADTEAFF. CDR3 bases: TGTGCCAGCAGTTACACCGACAGGGCGGACACTGAAGCTTTCTTT.

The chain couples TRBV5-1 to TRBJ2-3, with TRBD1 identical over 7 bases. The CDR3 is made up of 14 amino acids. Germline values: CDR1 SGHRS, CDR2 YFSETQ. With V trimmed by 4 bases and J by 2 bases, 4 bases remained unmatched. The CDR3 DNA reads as TGCGCCAGCAGCGTGGGACAGTACACAGATACGCAGTATTTT. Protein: CASSVGQYTDTQYF.

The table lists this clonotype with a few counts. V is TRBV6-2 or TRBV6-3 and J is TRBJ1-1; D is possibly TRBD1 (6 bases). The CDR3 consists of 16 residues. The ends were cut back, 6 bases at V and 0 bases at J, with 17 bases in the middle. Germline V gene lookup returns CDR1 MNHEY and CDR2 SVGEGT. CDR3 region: CASSTWTDHMNTEAFF. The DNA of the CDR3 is TGTGCCAGCAGCACTTGGACAGATCACATGAACACTGAAGCTTTCTTT.

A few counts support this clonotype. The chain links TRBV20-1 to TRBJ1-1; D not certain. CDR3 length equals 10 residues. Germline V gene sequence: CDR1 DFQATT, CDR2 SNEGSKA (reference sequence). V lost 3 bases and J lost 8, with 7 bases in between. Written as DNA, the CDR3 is TGCAGTGCTAGTAAAGGAGAAGCTTTCTTT. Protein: CSASKGEAFF.